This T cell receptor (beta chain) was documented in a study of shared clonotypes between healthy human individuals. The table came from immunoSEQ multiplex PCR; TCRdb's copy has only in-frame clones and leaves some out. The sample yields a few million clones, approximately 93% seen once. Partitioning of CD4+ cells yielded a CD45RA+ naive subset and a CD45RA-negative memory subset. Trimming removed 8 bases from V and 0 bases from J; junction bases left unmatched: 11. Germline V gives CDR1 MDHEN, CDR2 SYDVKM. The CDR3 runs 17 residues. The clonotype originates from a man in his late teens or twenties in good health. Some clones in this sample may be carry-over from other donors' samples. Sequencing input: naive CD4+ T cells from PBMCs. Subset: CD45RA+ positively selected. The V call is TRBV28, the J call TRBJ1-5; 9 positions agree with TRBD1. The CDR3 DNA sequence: TGTGCCAGCGGTACAGGGGGCAACCCCTATAGCAATCAGCCCCAGCATTTT. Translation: CASGTGGNPYSNQPQHF.